Below are 28 T cell receptor beta chains sequenced from a single sample in a study of blood T cell repertoires in COVID-19. Sequenced by immunoSEQ multiplex PCR; TCRdb stores in-frame clones only, minus some. The sample has 87,000 or so clones, around 86% seen once. Sample: peripheral blood. The receptors here all came from a woman older than 75 with acute or convalescent COVID-19.

This clone has just a few counts. The chain couples TRBV9 to TRBJ2-2; weak D call: TRBD1 (6 bases). This CDR3 has 16 residues. The germline V gene encodes CDR1 SGDLS and CDR2 YYNGEE. V gave up 5 bases and J gave up 2 bases, with 16 bases separating them. CDR3 sequence (DNA): TGTGCCAGCAGTGGGTGGGGGACAACTAACACCGGGGAGCTGTTTTTT. It is translated as CASSGWGTTNTGELFF.

The J gene is TRBJ1-2, the V gene TRBV29-1; tentative D call: TRBD1 (6 bases). The V gene's germline CDR1 is SQVTM and CDR2 ANQGSEA. This CDR3 is built from 13 residues. V lost 7 bases and J lost 7, with 19 bases in between. CDR3: CSASTGIAIGYTF. CDR3 sequence (DNA): TGCAGCGCCTCAACAGGGATTGCGATTGGCTACACCTTC.

A remark on this clone: Germline is not matched at one junction end, which may reflect a read error. The J gene is TRBJ1-1, the V gene TRBV29-1; D is unresolved. Per the germline V gene, CDR1 is SQVTM and CDR2 is ANQGSEA. This CDR3 spans 14 amino acids. The DNA of the CDR3 is TGCAGCGTTGAAGATGCCGTGGAGGGTACTGGAGCTTTCTTT. Its translation: CSVEDAVEGTGAFF.

This chain uses TRBV19 with TRBJ2-7; D perhaps matches TRBD1 (5 bases). The CDR3 totals 15 residues. The V end lost 5 bases, the J end lost 2 bases, and 16 bases lay between the germline ends. Germline V gives CDR1 LNHDA, CDR2 SQIVND (reference sequence). CDR3 DNA: TGTGCCAGTAGTTACGCGCAGGGTGCGACCTACGAGCAGTACTTC. Amino acid sequence: CASSYAQGATYEQYF.

This chain links TRBV30 with TRBJ1-5; 7 bases are a match to TRBD1. V trimming: 5 bases; J trimming: 4 bases; junction bases outside the gene matches: 11. Looked up from germline, CDR1 is GTSNPN and CDR2 is SVGIG (reference sequence). CDR3 length equals 15 residues. The CDR3 reads CAWDDGTAQNQPQHF. CDR3 nucleotides: TGTGCCTGGGATGACGGGACAGCCCAAAATCAGCCCCAGCATTTT. The full variable domain, its missing parts supplied by reference TRBV30 and TRBJ1-5, is SQTIHQWPATLVQPVGSPLSLECTVEGTSNPNLYWYRQAAGRGLQLLFYSVGIGQISSEVPQNLSASRPQDRQFILSSKKLLLSDSGFYLCAWDDGTAQNQPQHFGDGTRLSIL.

The chain joins TRBV19 to TRBJ1-4, with 9 bases fitting TRBD1. CDR1 is LNHDA, CDR2 SQIVND, per germline (reference sequence). The junction had 12 bases not matched to a gene; V was cut back by 5 bases and J by 8 bases. This CDR3 contains 16 residues. Here the CDR3 DNA reads TGTGCCAGTAGTGCGAGACCGGGACAGGGTGCCGAAAAACTGTTTTTT. Protein sequence: CASSARPGQGAEKLFF.

The V call is TRBV7-2, the J call TRBJ2-3; TRBD2 matches at 10 bases. The CDR3 runs 15 residues. Per germline, CDR1 SGHTA and CDR2 FQGNSA. The V and J ends lost 1 base and 4 bases, in that order; junction bases with no gene match: 2. The CDR3 nucleotides read TGTGCCAGCAGCTTAGAACTAGCGGGACCAGATACGCAGTATTTT. It encodes CASSLELAGPDTQYF.

The chain links TRBV19 to TRBJ1-3; D is perhaps TRBD1 (6 bases). Trimming removed 5 bases from V and 6 bases from J, with 14 bases in between. The CDR3 runs 14 residues. Germline V gene sequence: CDR1 LNHDA, CDR2 SQIVND (reference sequence). CDR3 nucleotides: TGTGCCAGTAGTCAAGGGGGTCCTGAAAACACCATATATTTT. This codes for CASSQGGPENTIYF.

The chain recombines TRBV2 with TRBJ2-4, with D uncertain. CDR3 length: 13 amino acids. Trimming took 7 bases from V and 6 from J, leaving 13 bases between them. Germline V gives CDR1 SNHLY, CDR2 FYNNEI. As DNA, the CDR3 is TGTGCCAGCACCTTCGAGACTGCAAACATTCAGTACTTC. Protein: CASTFETANIQYF.

For the CDR3, the DNA is TGCGCCAGCAGCTCCCCAGAGCTAGTAGTCGGGGAGCTGTTTTTT. It yields the protein CASSSPELVVGELFF. The gene calls are TRBV5-1 and TRBJ2-2; D gene unclear. The CDR3 runs 15 residues. V was cut by 3 bases and J by 7 bases, with 16 bases left in between. The germline V gene has CDR1 SGHRS and CDR2 YFSETQ.

The chain combines TRBV7-2 with TRBJ2-7, with 9 positions matching TRBD2. This CDR3 has 17 residues. The V and J ends lost 3 bases and 2 bases, in that order; junction bases with no gene match: 11. Germline V lookup: CDR1 SGHTA, CDR2 FQGNSA. The DNA for the CDR3 is TGTGCCAGCAGCTTGGGACGGGGGACTAGCTTCGCCTACGAGCAGTACTTC. It codes for CASSLGRGTSFAYEQYF.

CDR3: CASRRRGETQYF. In DNA form, the CDR3 reads TGTGCCAGCAGGCGAAGAGGAGAGACCCAGTACTTC. This rearrangement joins TRBV6-5 to TRBJ2-5; D unresolved. The germline V and J ends were trimmed by 6 bases and 4 bases, with 9 bases remaining between them. Per germline, CDR1 MNHEY and CDR2 SVGAGI. The CDR3 totals 12 residues.

The chain employs TRBV13 and TRBJ2-5, with 11 bases identical to TRBD2. Germline V lookup: CDR1 PRHDT, CDR2 FYEKMQ (reference sequence). This CDR3 region has 20 residues. After removal of 0 bases from V and 6 bases from J, the junction contained 18 bases not matched to a gene. The DNA of the CDR3 is TGTGCCAGCAGCTTAGGGAGGCGGGGTTTTAGCGGGAGGGCCCCAAAGACCCAGTACTTC. As protein: CASSLGRRGFSGRAPKTQYF. Full variable domain (missing parts from reference TRBV13 and TRBJ2-5): AAGVIQSPRHLIKEKRETATLKCYPIPRHDTVYWYQQGPGQDPQFLISFYEKMQSDKGSIPDRFSAQQFSDYHSELNMSSLELGDSALYFCASSLGRRGFSGRAPKTQYFGPGTRLLVL.

The chain couples TRBV19 to TRBJ2-1; maybe TRBD2 (6 bases). Germline assignment: CDR1 LNHDA and CDR2 SQIVND (reference sequence). The CDR3 extends over 17 amino acids. V dropped 7 bases and J dropped 0 bases, with 19 bases sitting between them. CDR3 sequence reads: CASKNSWAGSSYNEQFF. In DNA, the CDR3 is TGTGCCAGTAAAAACTCCTGGGCGGGGAGCTCCTACAATGAGCAGTTCTTC.

This chain links TRBV18 with TRBJ2-1; 7 nucleotides line up with TRBD2. CDR1 and CDR2 (germline): KGHSH, LQKENI. The CDR3 has 15 amino acids. Trimming at V came to 5 bases and at J to 7 bases, leaving 11 bases not matched to a gene. As DNA, the CDR3 is TGTGCCAGCTCATCACTAGCGATCTCTGAAAATGAGCAGTTCTTC. Translation: CASSSLAISENEQFF.

This chain links TRBV4-3 with TRBJ1-4; 11 positions agree with TRBD1. V shed 3 bases, J shed 8 bases, and the junction held 11 bases outside the gene matches. The germline CDR1 and CDR2 sequences are LGHNA and YSLEER. This CDR3 contains 17 residues. In DNA, the CDR3 is TGCGCCAGCAGCCACCCCATAGGACAGGGGGCTGGCGAAAAACTGTTTTTT. Translated, it gives CASSHPIGQGAGEKLFF.

The chain employs TRBV19 and TRBJ1-2; tentative D call: TRBD1 (5 bases). The length of the CDR3 is 16 residues. The V gene's germline CDR1 is LNHDA and CDR2 SQIVND (reference sequence). V was cut by 1 base and J by 7 bases, with 19 bases left in between. CDR3 DNA: TGTGCCAGTAGTATAGTTGGCAGGGTTTTCGTCGGTGGCTACACCTTC. Its protein product is CASSIVGRVFVGGYTF.

The rearrangement joins TRBV18 to TRBJ1-3; D possibly corresponds to TRBD1 (5 bases). The V end was cut by 2 bases, the J end by 1 base, with 15 bases between. CDR1 is KGHSH, CDR2 LQKENI, per germline. The CDR3 length is 17 residues. The CDR3 nucleotides are TGTGCCAGCTCACCAACTTTGGGGGGAGTATCTGGAAACACCATATATTTT. This gives the protein CASSPTLGGVSGNTIYF.

The genes are TRBV7-2 and TRBJ1-1, with TRBD1 identical over 9 bases. Germline CDR1 is SGHTA and CDR2 is FQGNSA. The CDR3 runs 16 residues. J gave up 0 bases and V 6 bases, and 8 bases lay outside the gene matches. The CDR3 region is CASRTGGSRLNTEAFF. The DNA for the CDR3 is TGTGCCAGCAGGACAGGGGGAAGTAGGTTGAACACTGAAGCTTTCTTT.

J is TRBJ1-1 and V is TRBV7-3, with 10 bases aligning to TRBD1. This CDR3 has 18 residues. Germline V lookup: CDR1 SGHTA, CDR2 FQGTGA. With V trimmed by 2 bases and J by 1 base, 10 bases remained unmatched. The CDR3 spells CASSLEPGQGLKNTEAFF. CDR3 sequence (DNA): TGTGCCAGCAGCTTAGAACCGGGACAGGGGTTGAAGAACACTGAAGCTTTCTTT. Using reference TRBV7-3 and TRBJ1-1 for the parts outside the CDR3, the full variable domain is GAGVSQTPSNKVTEKGKYVELRCDPISGHTALYWYRQSLGQGPEFLIYFQGTGAADDSGLPNDRFFAVRPEGSVSTLKIQRTERGDSAVYLCASSLEPGQGLKNTEAFFGQGTRLTVV.

The chain recombines TRBV19 with TRBJ1-6, with D uncertain. The V gene lost 5 bases and the J gene lost 8 bases, with 16 bases spanning the gap. CDR3 length equals 15 residues. The germline V gene has CDR1 LNHDA and CDR2 SQIVND (reference sequence). This CDR3 reads CASSLISGRDSPLHF. The CDR3 nucleotides read TGTGCCAGTAGTCTGATCAGTGGGAGGGATTCACCCCTCCACTTT.

The V gene is TRBV29-1, the J gene TRBJ2-2, with a weak D call TRBD2 (6 bases). The CDR3 length is 15 residues. The germline gives CDR1 SQVTM, CDR2 ANQGSEA. Trimming left V 5 bases short and J 1 base short, with 14 bases between. CDR3 nucleotides: TGCAGCGTTACCCAGGATAGCGGGAACACCGGGGAGCTGTTTTTT. Translated: CSVTQDSGNTGELFF.

The J gene is TRBJ1-2, the V gene TRBV29-1; D possibly corresponds to TRBD1 (5 bases). V lost 6 bases and J 2 bases, leaving 10 bases between the germline ends. This CDR3 has 12 amino acids. Looked up from germline, CDR1 is SQVTM and CDR2 is ANQGSEA. The CDR3 sequence is CSVGAINYGYTF. DNA for the CDR3: TGCAGCGTAGGGGCGATAAACTATGGCTACACCTTC. The whole variable domain, filled in from reference TRBV29-1 and TRBJ1-2, reads SAVISQKPSRDICQRGTSLTIQCQVDSQVTMMFWYRQQPGQSLTLIATANQGSEATYESGFVIDKFPISRPNLTFSTLTVSNMSPEDSSIYLCSVGAINYGYTFGSGTRLTVV.

The gene calls are TRBV7-8 and TRBJ2-3; TRBD2 matches at 12 bases. J lost 0 bases, V lost 5 bases, and 6 bases had no gene match. Germline V gene data show CDR1 as SGHVS and CDR2 as FQNEAQ. This CDR3 contains 17 residues. The CDR3: CASSPPLAGGSTDTQYF. CDR3 DNA: TGTGCCAGCAGCCCACCCCTAGCGGGGGGGAGCACAGATACGCAGTATTTT.

This chain uses TRBV20-1 with TRBJ2-1, with D possibly TRBD1 on 5 matching bases. The CDR3 is 12 residues long. From germline, CDR1 is DFQATT and CDR2 SNEGSKA (reference sequence). V was cut by 3 bases and J by 8 bases, with 11 bases left in between. For the CDR3, the DNA is TGCAGTGCTAGTCAGGGTGGAGATGAGCAGTTCTTC. Its translation is CSASQGGDEQFF.

V and J are TRBV9 and TRBJ2-3, with TRBD2 matching 9 bases. Germline loops: CDR1 SGDLS, CDR2 YYNGEE. The J segment lost 3 bases and the V segment lost 4 bases, leaving 9 bases of the junction unmatched. The CDR3 loop spans 16 amino acids. The CDR3 here is CASSFGLASSTDTQYF. The CDR3 region has the DNA TGTGCCAGCAGCTTCGGACTAGCGTCCTCTACAGATACGCAGTATTTT. Full variable domain (outside the CDR3, taken from reference TRBV9 and TRBJ2-3): DSGVTQTPKHLITATGQRVTLRCSPRSGDLSVYWYQQSLDQGLQFLIQYYNGEERAKGNILERFSAQQFPDLHSELNLSSLELGDSALYFCASSFGLASSTDTQYFGPGTRLTVL.

V gene TRBV6-1 combines with J gene TRBJ2-3; D gene uncertain. This CDR3 contains 13 residues. From germline, CDR1 is MNHNS and CDR2 SASEGT. The V end was cut by 2 bases, the J end by 8 bases, with 11 bases between. CDR3 sequence reads: CASSESGSVTQYF. For the CDR3, the DNA is TGTGCCAGCAGTGAATCCGGGTCTGTTACGCAGTATTTT.

The genes are TRBV19 and TRBJ1-2, with unresolved D. V was trimmed by 10 bases and J by 4 bases, leaving 10 bases between them. This CDR3 has 11 amino acids. From germline, CDR1 is LNHDA and CDR2 SQIVND (reference sequence). The CDR3 sequence is CATTGGYGYTF. In DNA, the CDR3 is TGTGCCACCACCGGCGGCTATGGCTACACCTTC.